Listed below are T cell receptor beta chains from one sample, sequenced in a study of blood T cell repertoires in COVID-19. Produced via immunoSEQ multiplex PCR; TCRdb's table is partial and in-frame only. Of roughly 82,000 clones in the sample, 90% were seen once. Sample: peripheral blood. Receptor source: a woman aged 45-60 years in a cohort sampled during active COVID-19. Both conserved end residues are part of each CDR3. A D gene is named only where the DNA matches it firmly.

j_call	v_call	d_call	cdr3_aa
TRBJ2-1	TRBV19	TRBD2	CASSILAGGPNEQFF
TRBJ1-3	TRBV28	TRBD1	CASSLSGGRRNTIYF
TRBJ2-3	TRBV4-1	-	CASSLGEGVRARDTQYF
TRBJ1-1	TRBV20-1	-	CSADGDTEAFF
TRBJ1-4	TRBV23-1	TRBD1	CASSPNFGTGGRGVNEKLFF
TRBJ1-5	TRBV30	TRBD1	CAWSVSDRGGQPQHF
TRBJ2-2	TRBV29-1	-	CSVAGTSTGELFF
TRBJ2-1	TRBV11-2	TRBD1	CASQGQRNEQFF
TRBJ2-5	TRBV7-9	TRBD2	CASSLRSSGRADETQYF
TRBJ1-2	TRBV19	TRBD1	CASSIKSGTANYGYTF
TRBJ1-4	TRBV7-8	-	CASSSSRVPEEKLFF
TRBJ2-6	TRBV5-1	TRBD1	CASSLDGQGVLTF
TRBJ2-1	TRBV24-1	TRBD2	CATSDLRTSSAVQFF
TRBJ1-5	TRBV28	-	CASCQGRLNQPQHF
TRBJ2-3	TRBV27	TRBD2	CASSSSRVAGGVTDTQYF
TRBJ1-2	TRBV3-1/TRBV3-2	TRBD1	CASSQRGRGQGSGYTF
TRBJ1-5	TRBV2	TRBD1	CASRPGTGRAQPQHF
TRBJ1-4	TRBV5-1	-	CASSLSPAPGDEKLFF
TRBJ2-7	TRBV28	TRBD2	CASSLGTSSSEQYF
TRBJ1-2	TRBV5-1	-	CASSLESYGYTF
TRBJ1-1	TRBV24-1	-	CATSDASGERTEAFF
TRBJ2-7	TRBV2	-	CASSISRQGGSYEQYF
TRBJ2-7	TRBV6-2/TRBV6-3	-	CASSPRTDSLTYEQYF
TRBJ2-7	TRBV12-3/TRBV12-4	-	CASSLERGYEQYF
TRBJ2-5	TRBV7-9	TRBD2	CASSPGLAGGETQYF
TRBJ1-2	TRBV5-8	TRBD1	CASSLGQGGNYGYTF
TRBJ1-6	TRBV5-1	TRBD1	CASSSVGTADNSPLHF
TRBJ2-3	TRBV10-2	-	CASRREGSHTDTQYF
TRBJ1-1	TRBV18	-	CASSPTVPNTEAFF
TRBJ2-7	TRBV5-6	TRBD2	CASSLALTGGNREQYF
TRBJ1-5	TRBV27	-	CASSLSGGDQPQHF
TRBJ2-1	TRBV27	TRBD2	CASSRIAGGPNEQFF
TRBJ1-1	TRBV5-1	-	CASSLGDIDDTEAFF
TRBJ2-2	TRBV5-1	TRBD2	CASSGREDTGELFF
TRBJ2-5	TRBV3-1/TRBV3-2	-	CASSQLGGAETQYF
TRBJ1-1	TRBV28	-	CASSSGTPYQAFF
TRBJ2-7	TRBV6-5	TRBD2	CASSYSGRGGDEQYF
TRBJ1-1	TRBV6-5	-	CASTPRDTNTEAFF
TRBJ1-5	TRBV5-5	TRBD1	CASSSGPSGQGNINQPQHF
TRBJ2-7	TRBV6-2/TRBV6-3	-	CASSYEPSVSYEQYF
TRBJ1-5	TRBV24-1	-	CAILSGRDDQPQHF
TRBJ2-1	TRBV5-1	TRBD1	CASSTMGTGSYNEQFF
TRBJ2-1	TRBV30	-	CAWSPLSGLSGLSSYNEQFF
TRBJ2-7	TRBV7-9	TRBD2	CASSPGTSGSYGEQYF
TRBJ2-1	TRBV27	TRBD2	CASSPESGASYNEQFF
TRBJ1-2	TRBV5-8	-	CASSPSGDSPYYGYTF
TRBJ1-1	TRBV28	-	CASSFGLEAFF
TRBJ1-6	TRBV19	-	CALRAQGKTSYNSPLHF
TRBJ2-5	TRBV3-1/TRBV3-2	TRBD2	CASSPLAGGFQETQYF
TRBJ2-7	TRBV28	-	CASSLLLYEQYF
TRBJ2-7	TRBV20-1	-	CSASGSYEQYF
TRBJ1-5	TRBV28	-	CASSRGGLFDQPQHF
TRBJ2-2	TRBV3-1/TRBV3-2	-	CASSLGLITGELFF
TRBJ2-7	TRBV7-2	-	CASSSKRDEQYF
TRBJ1-2	TRBV3-1/TRBV3-2	TRBD1	CASSQGGQGYGYTF